This T cell receptor beta chain was sequenced for a study of CD8+CD57+ T cells in acquired aplastic anemia. As regards this clonotype: The junction departs from the called germline gene at one end, perhaps through a read error.

The TCR beta profiling, which covered VDJ combination and CDR3 sequence, was carried out using genomic DNA as the template. From the reads, TCRdb called clonotypes with MiXCR, one entry per CDR3 protein. The data hold about 420,000 distinct CDR3 sequences, with 65% to 80% observed a single time. The CDR3 runs 14 residues. Germline loops: CDR1 SGHTA, CDR2 FQGNSA. This TCR derives from a human donor in good health, serving as a control. The sequenced sample consisted of sorted CD4+, CD8+, or CD8+CD57+ T cells (not recorded which) from PBMCs. The J gene is TRBJ1-2, the V gene TRBV7-2; TRBD1 aligns across 7 bases. The CDR3, as DNA: TGTGCCAGCAGCTTAGCGAGGGGGCGCACCTATGGCTACTTC. Translated, it gives CASSLARGRTYGYF.